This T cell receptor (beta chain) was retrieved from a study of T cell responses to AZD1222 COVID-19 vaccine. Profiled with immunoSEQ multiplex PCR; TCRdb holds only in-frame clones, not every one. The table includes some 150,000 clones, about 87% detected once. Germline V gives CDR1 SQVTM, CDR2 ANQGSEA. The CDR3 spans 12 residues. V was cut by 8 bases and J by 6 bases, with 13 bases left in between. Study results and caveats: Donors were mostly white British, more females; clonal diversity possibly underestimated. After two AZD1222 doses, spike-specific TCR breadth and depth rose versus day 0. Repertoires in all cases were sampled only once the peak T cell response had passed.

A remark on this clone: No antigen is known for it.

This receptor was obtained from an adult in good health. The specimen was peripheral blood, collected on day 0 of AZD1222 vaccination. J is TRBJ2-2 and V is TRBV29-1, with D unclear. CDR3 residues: CSFYGLAGELFF. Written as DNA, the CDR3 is TGCAGCTTCTACGGTCTGGCCGGGGAGCTGTTTTTT.